This T cell receptor beta chain comes out of a study of technical replicates of blood from a handful of donors. TCRdb keeps only in-frame clones here, not all; method: immunoSEQ multiplex PCR. The repertoire holds about 71,000 clones, with roughly 97% as singletons. With V trimmed by 4 bases and J by 0 bases, 8 bases remained unmatched. This CDR3 contains 17 residues. Germline V gene lookup returns CDR1 MNHNS and CDR2 SASEGT. The material sequenced was T cells isolated from PBMCs. This chain connects TRBV6-1 to TRBJ2-3; TRBD1 aligns across 9 bases. The TCR comes from a human donor in good health. CDR3 amino acids: CASSATWGTGSTDTQYF. The DNA for the CDR3 is TGTGCCAGCAGTGCAACGTGGGGGACAGGGAGCACAGATACGCAGTATTTT.